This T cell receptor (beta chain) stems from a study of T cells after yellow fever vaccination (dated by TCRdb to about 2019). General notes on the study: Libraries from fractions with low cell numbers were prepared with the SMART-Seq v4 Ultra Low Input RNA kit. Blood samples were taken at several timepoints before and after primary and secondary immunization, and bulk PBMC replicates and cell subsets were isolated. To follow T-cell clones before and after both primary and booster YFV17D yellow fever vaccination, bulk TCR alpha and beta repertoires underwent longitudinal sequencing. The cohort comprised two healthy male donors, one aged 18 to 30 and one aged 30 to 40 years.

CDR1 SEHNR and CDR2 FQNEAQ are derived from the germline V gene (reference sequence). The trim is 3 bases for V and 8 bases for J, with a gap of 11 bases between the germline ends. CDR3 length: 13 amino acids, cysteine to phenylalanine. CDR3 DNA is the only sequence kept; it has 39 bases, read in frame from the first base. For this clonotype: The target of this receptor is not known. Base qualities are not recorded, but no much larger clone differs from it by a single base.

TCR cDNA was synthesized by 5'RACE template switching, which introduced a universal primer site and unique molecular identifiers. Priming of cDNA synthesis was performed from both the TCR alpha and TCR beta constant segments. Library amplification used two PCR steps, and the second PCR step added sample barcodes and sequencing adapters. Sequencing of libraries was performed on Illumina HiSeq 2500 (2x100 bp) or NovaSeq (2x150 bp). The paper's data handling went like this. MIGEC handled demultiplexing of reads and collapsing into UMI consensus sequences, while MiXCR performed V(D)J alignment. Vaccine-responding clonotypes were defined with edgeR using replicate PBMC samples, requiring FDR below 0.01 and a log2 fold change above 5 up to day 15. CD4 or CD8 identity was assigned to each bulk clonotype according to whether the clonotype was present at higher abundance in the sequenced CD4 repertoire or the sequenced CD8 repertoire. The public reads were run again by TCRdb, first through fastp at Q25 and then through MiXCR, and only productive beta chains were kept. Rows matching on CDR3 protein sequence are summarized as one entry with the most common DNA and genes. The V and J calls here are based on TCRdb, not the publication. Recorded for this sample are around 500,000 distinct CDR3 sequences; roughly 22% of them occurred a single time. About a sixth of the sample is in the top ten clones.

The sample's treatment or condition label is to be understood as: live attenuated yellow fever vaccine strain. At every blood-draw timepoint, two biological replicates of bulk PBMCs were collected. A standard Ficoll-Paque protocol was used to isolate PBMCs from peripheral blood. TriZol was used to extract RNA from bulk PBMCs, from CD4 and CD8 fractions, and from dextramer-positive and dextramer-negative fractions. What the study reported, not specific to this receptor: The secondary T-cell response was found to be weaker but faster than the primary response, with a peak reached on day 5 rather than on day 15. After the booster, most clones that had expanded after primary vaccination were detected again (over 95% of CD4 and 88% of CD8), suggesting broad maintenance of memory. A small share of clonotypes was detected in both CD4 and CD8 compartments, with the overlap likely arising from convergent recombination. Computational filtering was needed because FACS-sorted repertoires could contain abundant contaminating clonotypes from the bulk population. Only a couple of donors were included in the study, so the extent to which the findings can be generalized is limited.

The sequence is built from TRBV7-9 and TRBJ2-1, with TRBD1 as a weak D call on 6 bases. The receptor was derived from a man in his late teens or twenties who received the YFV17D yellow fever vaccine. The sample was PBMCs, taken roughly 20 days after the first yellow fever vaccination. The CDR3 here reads CASSFPAGDEQFF. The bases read TGTGCCAGCAGCTTTCCAGCAGGGGATGAGCAGTTCTTC.